The subject of this entry is one T cell receptor (beta chain). This sample stems from a study of blood T cell repertoires in COVID-19. Study in general: Donors in the United States, Italy and Spain gave samples during acute or convalescent COVID-19.

Participants had their cohort set by participant-reported clinical history. Authors' data handling: Scientists estimated how many nucleated cells there were by amplifying reference gene primers. Libraries were prepared by immunoSEQ multiplex PCR; TCRdb keeps only in-frame clonotypes and omits some of them. V, J and clone size reflect that table, while D and trimming were determined from the DNA. The sample records about 340,000 clones, 80% to 90% being singletons. Trimming left V 5 bases short and J 0 bases short, with 6 bases between. This CDR3 region has 13 residues. Germline-derived CDR1 and CDR2 are SGHTA and FQGNSA.

The sequence derives from a woman aged 40-49 years with acute COVID-19. V usage is TRBV7-2 and J usage is TRBJ2-3, with no clear D. Specimen: PBMCs or T cells enriched from blood (not recorded which). CDR3 sequence reads: CASSPLSTDTQYF. CDR3 nucleotides: TGTGCCAGCAGCCCACTAAGCACAGATACGCAGTATTTT.